The 29 T cell receptor beta chains presented below share a single source sample, sequenced in a study of shared clonotypes between healthy human individuals. The table came from immunoSEQ multiplex PCR; TCRdb's copy has only in-frame clones and leaves some out. The sample contains about 1.1 million clones, approximately 80% of which appear only once. The sequencing sample was made of memory CD4+ T cells from PBMCs. Subset reported: CD45RA-negative fraction. The source is a man aged 18 to 35 in good health. Some clones in this sample may be carry-over from other donors' samples.

This clone was seen a single time. This rearrangement joins TRBV7-2 to TRBJ1-2; D unclear. CDR3 size: 15 residues. Trimming removed 3 bases from V and 1 base from J, with 12 bases in between. Germline V CDR1 and CDR2: SGHTA, FQGNSA. CDR3 sequence reads: CASSFTLRFNYGYTF. CDR3 nucleotides: TGTGCCAGCAGCTTTACCCTCCGGTTTAACTATGGCTACACCTTC.

This clone was seen ten or more times. The chain employs TRBV5-8 and TRBJ2-7; 13 bases align to TRBD2. The CDR3 covers 15 residues. Germline V gene lookup returns CDR1 SGHTS and CDR2 YDEGEE. V gave up 3 bases and J gave up 9 bases; unmatched junction bases: 9. The CDR3 here is CASSSWRTSGSVQYF. CDR3 DNA: TGTGCCAGCAGCTCCTGGCGGACTAGCGGGAGTGTGCAGTACTTC. Supplemented by reference TRBV5-8 and TRBJ2-7, the full variable domain reads EAGVTQSPTHLIKTRGQQATLRCSPISGHTSVYWYQQALGLGLQFLLWYDEGEERNRGNFPPRFSGRQFPNYSSELNVNALELEDSALYLCASSSWRTSGSVQYFGPGTRLTVT.

V usage is TRBV2 and J usage is TRBJ1-2; TRBD1 aligns across 7 bases. The germline V gene encodes CDR1 SNHLY and CDR2 FYNNEI. The V and J ends lost 4 bases and 8 bases, in that order; junction bases with no gene match: 10. CDR3 length: 14 residues. CDR3 bases: TGTGCCAGCAGTGTTGAGGGGGCAGGCTACGGCTACACCTTC. Amino acid sequence: CASSVEGAGYGYTF.

The genes are TRBV28 and TRBJ1-3; no reliable D call. Trimming stripped 3 bases from V and 0 bases from J, with 12 bases between. The germline V gene has CDR1 MDHEN and CDR2 SYDVKM. This CDR3 is 16 amino acids long. In nucleotides, the CDR3 is TGTGCCAGCAGTTTTAGCCGTATGGTCTCTGGAAACACCATATATTTT. Amino acids: CASSFSRMVSGNTIYF.

The gene calls are TRBV5-4 and TRBJ1-2, with 8 bases fitting TRBD1. CDR3 length equals 15 residues. Germline V gene data show CDR1 as SGHNT and CDR2 as YYREEE (reference sequence). With V trimmed by 4 bases and J by 3 bases, 8 bases remained unmatched. Here the CDR3 DNA reads TGTGCCAGCAGCCCGGGACAGGCCGAACACTATGGCTACACCTTC. Amino acids: CASSPGQAEHYGYTF.

The chain recombines TRBV29-1 with TRBJ1-1, with D perhaps TRBD1 (6 bases). Trimming stripped 4 bases from V and 3 bases from J, with 12 bases between. CDR1 and CDR2 (germline): SQVTM, ANQGSEA. The CDR3 spans 13 residues. The CDR3 reads CSVGGYRDTEAFF. The CDR3 DNA reads TGCAGCGTTGGGGGATACAGGGACACTGAAGCTTTCTTT.

The V and J genes are TRBV28 and TRBJ2-1, with D perhaps matching TRBD1 or TRBD2 (7 bases each). CDR3 size: 15 residues. Germline CDR1 is MDHEN and CDR2 is SYDVKM. Trimming cost V 8 bases and J 2 bases, with 16 bases left between them. CDR3 residues: CASYGSGGAYNEQFF. Here the CDR3 DNA reads TGTGCCAGCTATGGGTCAGGGGGGGCCTACAATGAGCAGTTCTTC.

The rearrangement links TRBV4-3 to TRBJ2-1; 9 bases fit TRBD2. V dropped 1 base and J dropped 1; count of bases not matched to a gene: 14. Germline CDR1 is LGHNA and CDR2 is YSLEER. CDR3 size: 20 residues. CDR3 amino acids: CASSQVWRGLATSSYNEQFF. The CDR3 bases are TGCGCCAGCAGCCAAGTTTGGAGAGGACTAGCGACGTCATCCTACAATGAGCAGTTCTTC.

This chain joins TRBV7-3 and TRBJ2-3; 13 nucleotides align to TRBD2. With V trimmed by 2 bases and J by 4 bases, 0 bases remained unmatched. The CDR3 runs to 15 residues. Germline V gene data show CDR1 as SGHTA and CDR2 as FQGTGA. The DNA for the CDR3 is TGTGCCAGCAGCTTAGGACTAGCGGGAGCAGATACGCAGTATTTT. It encodes CASSLGLAGADTQYF. The entire variable domain, with the rest obtained from reference TRBV7-3 and TRBJ2-3, is as follows: GAGVSQTPSNKVTEKGKYVELRCDPISGHTALYWYRQSLGQGPEFLIYFQGTGAADDSGLPNDRFFAVRPEGSVSTLKIQRTERGDSAVYLCASSLGLAGADTQYFGPGTRLTVL.

This chain uses TRBV28 with TRBJ2-7; 10 nucleotides align to TRBD2. Germline V gene data show CDR1 as MDHEN and CDR2 as SYDVKM. The ends lost 6 bases at V and 8 bases at J; junction bases unmatched: 13. The CDR3 spans 15 residues. The CDR3 is CASSPPASGSWKQYF. For the CDR3, the DNA is TGTGCCAGCAGCCCCCCGGCTAGCGGGAGTTGGAAGCAGTACTTC.

The chain joins TRBV27 to TRBJ2-7, with 11 bases fitting TRBD2. The CDR3 is 15 amino acids. Germline loops: CDR1 MNHEY, CDR2 SMNVEV (reference sequence). V gave up 2 bases and J gave up 7 bases; unmatched junction bases: 7. The CDR3, as DNA: TGTGCCAGCAGTTTAAAACTAGCGGGAGTACAGGAGCAGTACTTC. Translating gives CASSLKLAGVQEQYF.

This chain connects TRBV5-1 to TRBJ2-1, with TRBD2 identical over 7 bases. J lost 4 bases, V lost 5 bases, and 12 bases had no gene match. The CDR3 loop spans 16 amino acids. Germline CDR1 and CDR2: SGHRS and YFSETQ. DNA for the CDR3: TGCGCCAGCAGACCCACGACGGGAGGCTGGTACAATGAGCAGTTCTTC. Translation: CASRPTTGGWYNEQFF.

V is TRBV10-3 and J is TRBJ1-2; D is possibly TRBD1 (6 bases). Per the germline V gene, CDR1 is ENHRY and CDR2 is SYGVKD. V gave up 5 bases and J gave up 6 bases, with 13 bases separating them. This CDR3 region has 13 residues. CDR3 loop: CAISQGGPNGYTF. In DNA, the CDR3 is TGTGCCATCAGTCAAGGGGGGCCCAATGGCTACACCTTC.

This clone was seen a handful of times. J is TRBJ2-7 and V is TRBV14; 7 bases match TRBD1. J lost 12 bases, V lost 4 bases, and 9 bases had no gene match. Germline V gives CDR1 SGHDN, CDR2 FVKESK. The CDR3 is 12 residues long. The CDR3, as DNA: TGTGCCAGCAGCCTTCCCAGGGGGATGCGGTACTTC. It is translated as CASSLPRGMRYF.

This clone was seen once. The chain carries TRBV5-1 and TRBJ1-2; D is perhaps TRBD1 (5 bases). This CDR3 contains 15 residues. Germline CDR1 SGHRS, CDR2 YFSETQ. V lost 0 bases and J lost 4, with 13 bases in between. CDR3 in DNA: TGCGCCAGCAGCTTGGTGTCGCAGGGACTCTATGGCTACACCTTC. Its protein product is CASSLVSQGLYGYTF.

The V gene is TRBV30, the J gene TRBJ2-5; 10 bases match TRBD1. Germline V gives CDR1 GTSNPN, CDR2 SVGIG (reference sequence). V shed 6 bases, J shed 3 bases, and the junction held 16 bases outside the gene matches. The CDR3 sequence is 17 residues long. The chain's CDR3 is CACFPGQGYRREETQYF. The DNA for the CDR3 is TGTGCCTGTTTTCCGGGACAGGGGTACCGCCGGGAAGAGACCCAGTACTTC.

The gene calls are TRBV5-1 and TRBJ2-5; D gene uncertain. Germline CDR1 reads SGHRS; CDR2 reads YFSETQ. The CDR3 extends over 11 amino acids. Trimming removed 0 bases at V and 7 bases at J, with 4 bases between. CDR3 region: CASSLEVTQYF. CDR3 in DNA: TGCGCCAGCAGCTTGGAGGTGACCCAGTACTTC. The variable domain in full, completed from reference TRBV5-1 and TRBJ2-5, reads KAGVTQTPRYLIKTRGQQVTLSCSPISGHRSVSWYQQTPGQGLQFLFEYFSETQRNKGNFPGRFSGRQFSNSRSEMNVSTLELGDSALYLCASSLEVTQYFGPGTRLLVL.

This clone has more than one count but fewer than ten. The chain has TRBV7-3 and TRBJ1-5; D is uncertain. This CDR3 region has 15 residues. Looked up from germline, CDR1 is SGHTA and CDR2 is FQGTGA. Trimming took 3 bases from V and 3 from J, leaving 12 bases between them. The CDR3 DNA sequence: TGTGCCAGCAGCTTCCGCTCAGGCTTCAATCAGCCCCAGCATTTT. Translated, it gives CASSFRSGFNQPQHF.

A remark on this clone: It may be a read error: a sequence one base away is much more abundant. Within the sample, other DNA sequences also encode this same CDR3. The chain combines TRBV7-9 with TRBJ2-7, with TRBD1 as a possible D gene (6 bases). V was clipped by 8 bases and J by 2 bases, with 16 bases between them. CDR1 and CDR2 from the germline V gene are SEHNR and FQNEAQ (reference sequence). CDR3 length equals 14 residues. The CDR3 sequence is CASGKGDIAYEQYF. The CDR3 DNA follows: TGTGCCAGCGGGAAGGGGGACATAGCCTACGAGCAGTACTTC.

This sequence joins TRBV7-3 and TRBJ2-3, with 11 bases lining up with TRBD2. V trimming: 3 bases; J trimming: 3 bases; junction bases outside the gene matches: 5. CDR3 length equals 16 residues. Germline V lookup: CDR1 SGHTA, CDR2 FQGTGA. CDR3 protein: CASSFRLAGLTDTQYF. The DNA for the CDR3 is TGTGCCAGCAGCTTTAGACTAGCGGGATTGACAGATACGCAGTATTTT.

This clone was recorded once. V is TRBV28 and J is TRBJ2-7; no reliable D call. The V end was cut by 7 bases, the J end by 2 bases, with 9 bases between. This CDR3 spans 12 amino acids. Germline CDR1 MDHEN, CDR2 SYDVKM. CDR3 sequence (DNA): TGTGCCAGCACCACCCAACCCTACGAGCAGTACTTC. It is translated as CASTTQPYEQYF. The variable domain in full, with the rest retrieved from reference TRBV28 and TRBJ2-7, is DVKVTQSSRYLVKRTGEKVFLECVQDMDHENMFWYRQDPGLGLRLIYFSYDVKMKEKGDIPEGYSVSREKKERFSLILESASTNQTSMYLCASTTQPYEQYFGPGTRLTVT.

J is TRBJ2-1 and V is TRBV9; a weak D match, TRBD2 (5 bases). V gave up 0 bases and J gave up 0 bases, with 10 bases separating them. The CDR3 spans 16 residues. CDR1 is SGDLS and CDR2 is YYNGEE in the germline V gene. Here the CDR3 reads CASSVGTRGSYNEQFF. CDR3 coding DNA: TGTGCCAGCAGCGTAGGAACCCGGGGCTCCTACAATGAGCAGTTCTTC.

The V and J genes are TRBV15 and TRBJ1-2, with D maybe TRBD1 (5 bases). V lost 5 bases, J lost 5 bases, and 15 bases lay in between. The germline V gene encodes CDR1 LNHNV and CDR2 YYDKDF (reference sequence). CDR3 length: 14 residues. The CDR3 bases are TGTGCCACCAGCCCCGGCAGGGTAGCATATGGCTACACCTTC. Translated: CATSPGRVAYGYTF.

J is TRBJ2-2 and V is TRBV18, with no clear D. This CDR3 region has 16 residues. Between the trimmed V and J ends, which lost 2 bases and 2 bases, there was a span of 12 bases. Germline values: CDR1 KGHSH, CDR2 LQKENI. CDR3 DNA sequence: TGTGCCAGCTCACCAAGGACGCCCGATAACACCGGGGAGCTGTTTTTT. Its translation: CASSPRTPDNTGELFF.

The chain recombines TRBV28 with TRBJ1-2; a possible D gene is TRBD1 (6 bases). Per germline, CDR1 MDHEN and CDR2 SYDVKM. The V and J ends lost 5 bases and 4 bases respectively, with 11 bases between them. The CDR3 length is 13 residues. The CDR3, as DNA: TGTGCCAGCAGTGTACAGGGACGCTATGGCTACACCTTC. This codes for CASSVQGRYGYTF.

This clone appeared a few times. This chain uses TRBV19 with TRBJ2-1; 8 positions match TRBD2. The germline CDR1 and CDR2 sequences are LNHDA and SQIVND (reference sequence). J was trimmed by 4 bases and V by 5 bases; bases with no gene match: 4. CDR3 size: 14 residues. The CDR3, as DNA: TGTGCCAGTAGTGGACGGGAGGGATACAATGAGCAGTTCTTC. Its translation: CASSGREGYNEQFF.

The chain recombines TRBV28 with TRBJ2-1, with D unresolved. Germline-derived CDR1 and CDR2 are MDHEN and SYDVKM. The CDR3 length is 13 residues. The V gene lost 8 bases and the J gene lost 4 bases, with 12 bases spanning the gap. The CDR3 DNA reads TGTGCCAGCTGGGCACCAACTTACAATGAGCAGTTCTTC. It encodes CASWAPTYNEQFF.

A single count supports this clone. Other DNA sequences from this sample encode an identical CDR3 as well. As DNA, the CDR3 is TGTGCCAGCAGCTCCACAGGGGGCTACGAGCAGTACTTC. Its protein product is CASSSTGGYEQYF. The rearrangement uses TRBV7-9 and TRBJ2-7, with 8 bases identical to TRBD1. The CDR3 sequence is 13 residues long. Germline loops: CDR1 SEHNR, CDR2 FQNEAQ (reference sequence). Trimming took 4 bases from V and 3 from J; bases not matched to a gene: 2.

This clone has a handful of counts. This chain connects TRBV14 to TRBJ1-1; 9 bases are shared with TRBD1. The CDR3 runs 16 residues. CDR1 is SGHDN, CDR2 FVKESK, per germline. The V gene end was trimmed by 1 base and the J gene end by 4 bases; junction bases not matched to a gene: 7. CDR3 region: CASSQAAGQGGTEAFF. The CDR3 DNA sequence: TGTGCCAGCAGCCAAGCAGCGGGACAGGGCGGCACTGAAGCTTTCTTT.